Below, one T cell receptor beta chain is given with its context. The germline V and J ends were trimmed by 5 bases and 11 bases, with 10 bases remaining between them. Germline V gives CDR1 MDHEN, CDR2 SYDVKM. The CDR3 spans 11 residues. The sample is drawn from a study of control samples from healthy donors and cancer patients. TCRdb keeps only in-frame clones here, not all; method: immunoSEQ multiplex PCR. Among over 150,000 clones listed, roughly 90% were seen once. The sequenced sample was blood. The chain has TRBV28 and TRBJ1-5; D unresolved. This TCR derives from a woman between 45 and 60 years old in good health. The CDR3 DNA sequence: TGTGCCAGCAGTCGGGGTCGAGCCCAGCATTTT. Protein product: CASSRGRAQHF.